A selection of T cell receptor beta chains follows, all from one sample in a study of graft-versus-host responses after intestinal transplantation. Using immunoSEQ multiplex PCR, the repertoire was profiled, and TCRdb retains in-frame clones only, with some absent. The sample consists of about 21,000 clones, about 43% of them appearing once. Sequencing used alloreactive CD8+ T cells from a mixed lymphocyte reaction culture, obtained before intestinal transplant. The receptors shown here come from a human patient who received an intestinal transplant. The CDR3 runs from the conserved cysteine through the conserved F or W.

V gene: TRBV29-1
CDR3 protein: CSGREVNTGELFF

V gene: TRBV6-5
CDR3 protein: CASSPDTRYGYTF

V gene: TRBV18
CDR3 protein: CASSRTDTSGNTIYF

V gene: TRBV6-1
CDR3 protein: CASSEQSGGTSEQYF

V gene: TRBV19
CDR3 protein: CASSVGSSYEQYF

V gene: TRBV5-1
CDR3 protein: CASRTYNEQFF

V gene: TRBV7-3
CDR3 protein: CASSWTSGPYEQYF

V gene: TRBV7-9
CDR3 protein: CASSLGDRGLYNEQFF

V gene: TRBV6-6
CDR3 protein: CASSYYETQYF

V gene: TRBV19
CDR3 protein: CASSSGNGREQYF

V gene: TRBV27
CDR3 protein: CASSFGVRANEQFF

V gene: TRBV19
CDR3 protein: CATSGQMNEKLFF